These 8 T cell receptor beta chains were sequenced from one sample in a study of blood T cell repertoires in COVID-19 (dated by TCRdb to 2019 to 2021). Library preparation employed the immunoSEQ multiplex PCR assay. In TCRdb, the immuneACCESS table is reduced to in-frame sequences with V and J assigned. These tables do not hold every clone; where another copy was compared, an unresolved V gene accounts for under half, and the others remain unexplained. Counted in this sample were about 420,000 clones; 85% to 90% of them appeared once. Around 0.92% of the sample comes from the top ten. The specimen sequenced was peripheral blood. The receptor source for this set is a man aged 18 to 30 with COVID-19, enrolled during active disease.

This chain links TRBV4-1 with TRBJ2-7; the match to TRBD2 covers 13 bases. The germline V gene has CDR1 MGHRA and CDR2 YSYEKL. CDR3 length: 17 amino acids. With V trimmed by 3 bases and J by 4 bases, 9 bases remained unmatched. CDR3 coding DNA: TGCGCCAGCAGCCACCTTGGGACTAGCGGGATAGGTTACGAGCAGTACTTC. This codes for CASSHLGTSGIGYEQYF.

This chain uses TRBV6-6 with TRBJ2-7, with 9 positions matching TRBD2. V lost 5 bases, J lost 6 bases, and 11 bases stayed unmatched. This CDR3 comprises 15 residues. Germline CDR1 reads MNHNY; CDR2 reads SVGAGI (reference sequence). DNA for the CDR3: TGTGCCAGCAGTGCCGGGGGCGGGGGGGCATCCGAGCAGTACTTC. Protein: CASSAGGGGASEQYF.

This chain connects TRBV18 to TRBJ2-1, with TRBD1 identical over 8 bases. CDR1 and CDR2 (germline): KGHSH, LQKENI. J lost 4 bases, V lost 3 bases, and 2 bases had no gene match. The CDR3 covers 14 residues. CDR3 residues: CASSPGQEYNEQFF. The CDR3 DNA reads as TGTGCCAGCTCACCGGGACAGGAGTACAATGAGCAGTTCTTC.

The rearrangement links TRBV5-8 to TRBJ2-3; TRBD2 agrees at 11 bases. The CDR3 is 15 amino acids. V gave up 4 bases and J gave up 5 bases; unmatched junction bases: 6. Germline-derived CDR1 and CDR2 are SGHTS and YDEGEE. CDR3 amino acids: CASSRLAGMGDTQYF. DNA for the CDR3: TGTGCCAGCAGCCGACTAGCGGGAATGGGAGATACGCAGTATTTT.

In its sample, this clone was seen many times. J is TRBJ1-2 and V is TRBV29-1; 7 bases agree with TRBD1. The V gene's germline CDR1 is SQVTM and CDR2 ANQGSEA. The CDR3 is 15 residues long. Trimming cost V 8 bases and J 8 bases; bases outside gene matches: 20. The CDR3 loop is CSIRGGDREMGGYTF. CDR3 DNA: TGCAGCATACGGGGGGGAGACAGGGAAATGGGCGGCTACACCTTC.

V and J are TRBV6-6 and TRBJ1-1; tentative D call: TRBD1 (6 bases). The CDR3 consists of 17 residues. V was cut by 5 bases and J by 3 bases, with 22 bases left in between. Looked up from germline, CDR1 is MNHNY and CDR2 is SVGAGI (reference sequence). The CDR3 DNA reads TGTGCCAGCAGTCTGGTGTCTCCCGGCGGGGGGCACACTGAAGCTTTCTTT. Amino acids: CASSLVSPGGGHTEAFF.

This clone was picked up one time. CDR3 region: CASKPIGWSSYNSPLHF. CDR3 sequence (DNA): TGTGCCAGTAAACCGATCGGGTGGAGCTCCTATAATTCACCCCTCCACTTT. This sequence joins TRBV19 and TRBJ1-6, with no clear D. The CDR3 extends over 17 amino acids. With 7 bases removed from V and 0 bases from J, the gap between germline ends came to 16 bases. Germline values: CDR1 LNHDA, CDR2 SQIVND (reference sequence).

The chain has TRBV18 and TRBJ1-5; D remains ambiguous. Trimming left V 0 bases short and J 5 bases short, with 11 bases between. Germline CDR1 is KGHSH and CDR2 is LQKENI. The CDR3 sequence is 15 residues long. The DNA of the CDR3 is TGTGCCAGCTCACCACCTGGAGGGTTCGATCAGCCCCAGCATTTT. This gives the protein CASSPPGGFDQPQHF.